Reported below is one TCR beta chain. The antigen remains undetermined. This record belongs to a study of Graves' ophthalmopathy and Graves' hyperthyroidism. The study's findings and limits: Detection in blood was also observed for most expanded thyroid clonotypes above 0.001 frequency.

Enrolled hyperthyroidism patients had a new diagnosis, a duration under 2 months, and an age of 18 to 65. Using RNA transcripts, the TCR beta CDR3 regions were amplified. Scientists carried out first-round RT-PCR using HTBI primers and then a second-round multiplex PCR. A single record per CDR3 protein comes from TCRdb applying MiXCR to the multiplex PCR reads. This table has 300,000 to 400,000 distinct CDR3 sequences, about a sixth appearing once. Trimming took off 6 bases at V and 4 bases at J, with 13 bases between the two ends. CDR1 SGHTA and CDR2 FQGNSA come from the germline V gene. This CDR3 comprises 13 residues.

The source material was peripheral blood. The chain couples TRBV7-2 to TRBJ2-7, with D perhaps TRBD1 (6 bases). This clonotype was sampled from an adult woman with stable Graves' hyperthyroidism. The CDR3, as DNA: TGTGCCAGCAGTTCATTCAGGGGTTACGAGCAGTACTTC. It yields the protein CASSSFRGYEQYF.